This TCR beta chain was recorded in a study of cytomegalovirus exposure and HLA in healthy donors. CDR1 is MNHEY and CDR2 is SMNVEV in the germline V gene (reference sequence). V trimming: 7 bases; J trimming: 8 bases; junction bases outside the gene matches: 10. The CDR3 covers 14 residues. The PCR was carried out with 60 Vbeta primers and 13 Jbeta primers. TCRdb's copy holds only in-frame clones and misses some; the assay was immunoSEQ multiplex PCR. The sample carries tens of thousands of clones, roughly 70% recorded once. The receptor was isolated from a woman aged 45-59 years in good health and CMV-seropositive. Input material: PBMCs. The J gene is TRBJ1-4, the V gene TRBV27, with TRBD1 matching over 7 bases. The DNA for the CDR3 is TGTGCCAGCATGAGACAGGGAGTAAGGGAAAAACTGTTTTTT. This gives the protein CASMRQGVREKLFF.